This T cell receptor (beta chain) originates from a study of identical twins. General observations from the study: Analyses of zero insertions could be partly confounded by invariant MAIT and iNKT cells. The conclusions drew on cross-sectional statistical analysis instead of tracking the same donors. Surplus twin overlap in beta out-of-frame sequences was less pronounced.

This clonotype was seen only a few times. Antigen: not known. A universal primer binding site was introduced by template switching. The final cDNA contained unique molecular identifiers. Each CDR3 protein gets one entry after TCRdb re-called the 5' RACE reads with MiXCR. The sample has 400,000 to 550,000 distinct CDR3 sequences; over 11% are singletons. Germline V gene data show CDR1 as SGHVS and CDR2 as FQNEAQ. Trimming removed 4 bases from V and 3 bases from J; junction bases left unmatched: 6. This CDR3 has 16 amino acids. The same data also went into a second study, on yellow fever vaccine responses in identical twins.

The sequence was collected from a woman aged 18 to 35 in good health. The J gene is TRBJ2-3, the V gene TRBV7-8; 11 bases match TRBD1. Material for sequencing was CD4+ T cells sorted from blood. CDR3 bases: TGTGCCAGCAGCTCCCGGGACAGGGGGGGGACAGATACGCAGTATTTT. It translates to CASSSRDRGGTDTQYF.